A selection of T cell receptor beta chains follows, all from one sample in a study of patients and donors after allogeneic stem cell transplantation. TCRdb re-derived calls from the RT-PCR reads in MiXCR, one entry per CDR3 protein. The table lists about 960,000 distinct CDR3 sequences, 15% to 20% of them singletons. The sequencing sample was made of blood, either unsorted or a sorted T cell fraction (not recorded which). Every receptor here comes from a human donor who was either an allogeneic HSCT recipient or a stem cell or donor lymphocyte infusion donor (not recorded which). It is not recorded whose cells these are; they may come from a transplant donor. The CDR3 runs from the conserved cysteine through the conserved F or W. A D gene is named only where the DNA matches it firmly. The listing skips clone size in some rows; elsewhere it reads once, few, many or a size class.

DNA: TGTGCCAGCAGTTTTCAGGGGGCCGGTCAGCCCCAGCATTTT; CDR3: CASSFQGAGQPQHF; J: TRBJ1-5; D: TRBD1; V: TRBV12-3/TRBV12-4; size: many
DNA: TGTGCCAGCAGCCAGGGGGGCCCAGGCTACACCTTC; CDR3: CASSQGGPGYTF; J: TRBJ1-2; D: TRBD1; V: TRBV6-6; size: few
DNA: TGCGCCAGCAGCTCTAAAGACTCAGGGGTCTGGGAAGCTTTCTTT; CDR3: CASSSKDSGVWEAFF; J: TRBJ1-1; D: .; V: TRBV5-1; size: .
DNA: TGCGCCAGCAGCCAAGGAATCGGGGGCCATCAGCCCCAGCATTTT; CDR3: CASSQGIGGHQPQHF; J: TRBJ1-5; D: .; V: TRBV4-3; size: .
DNA: TGTGCCAGCAGTCCGTTGGCGAACACTGAAGCTTTCTTT; CDR3: CASSPLANTEAFF; J: TRBJ1-1; D: .; V: TRBV12-3/TRBV12-4; size: few
DNA: TGTGCCAGCAGTTCCCCCTGGACAGGGGGGGGGACAGATACGCAGTATTTT; CDR3: CASSSPWTGGGTDTQYF; J: TRBJ2-3; D: TRBD1; V: TRBV12-3/TRBV12-4; size: .
DNA: TGTGCCAGCAGCACCGGACGGTGGGGGGATGAAAAACTGTTTTTT; CDR3: CASSTGRWGDEKLFF; J: TRBJ1-4; D: .; V: TRBV7-9; size: few
DNA: TGTGCCAGCAGTGAAGTATCGCGAGAGACCCAGTACTTC; CDR3: CASSEVSRETQYF; J: TRBJ2-5; D: .; V: TRBV6-1; size: .
DNA: TGTGCCACCAGTGATCGCACCGGGACAGGCCTCAACAATGAGCAGTTCTTC; CDR3: CATSDRTGTGLNNEQFF; J: TRBJ2-1; D: TRBD1; V: TRBV24-1; size: many
DNA: TGCGCCAGCAGCCCTCACGGCTACAACACCGGGGAGCTGTTTTTT; CDR3: CASSPHGYNTGELFF; J: TRBJ2-2; D: .; V: TRBV5-1; size: many
DNA: TGCGCCAGCACCATGACAGGGCTAAACAATTCACCCCTCCACTTT; CDR3: CASTMTGLNNSPLHF; J: TRBJ1-6; D: TRBD1; V: TRBV5-1; size: .
DNA: TGTGCCAGCAGCACCCGGGACGTATCCTACGAGCAGTACTTC; CDR3: CASSTRDVSYEQYF; J: TRBJ2-7; D: .; V: TRBV13; size: .
DNA: TGTGCCAGCAGCTTAGTGGGACAGGGGTTAAGATCACCCCTCCACTTT; CDR3: CASSLVGQGLRSPLHF; J: TRBJ1-6; D: TRBD1; V: TRBV7-2; size: .
DNA: TGTGCCTGGAGCCGGGACGGCTACGAGCAGTACTTC; CDR3: CAWSRDGYEQYF; J: TRBJ2-7; D: .; V: TRBV30; size: few